The sequence of this T cell receptor (beta chain) was determined in a study of blood T cell repertoires in COVID-19. Profiled with immunoSEQ multiplex PCR; TCRdb holds only in-frame clones, not every one. The data contain about 84,000 clones, about 88% of them singletons. Germline-derived CDR1 and CDR2 are SGHAT and FQDESV (reference sequence). The V end lost 8 bases, the J end lost 5 bases, and 18 bases lay between the germline ends. The CDR3 is 14 residues long. This TCR was recovered from a man aged 80 or over with active or convalescent COVID-19. The rearrangement uses TRBV11-1 and TRBJ1-1; D gene ambiguous. The sequenced sample was peripheral blood. CDR3 amino acids: CASGSDNGGTEAFF. The CDR3 DNA is TGTGCCAGCGGATCAGACAATGGTGGGACTGAAGCTTTCTTT.